The entry below gives a single T cell receptor (beta chain) sequence along with its context. Its antigen is not identified. This entry is derived from a study of cytomegalovirus exposure and HLA in healthy donors. Study background: A later analysis reported the 95 to 150 validation repertoires used the same platform as the approximately 660 first-cohort repertoires. Findings and limits, study-wide: Usually a TCR sequence was rare, but some public TCRs were found in many donors.

Only in-frame clones appear in the TCRdb table, and some are missing; sequencing was by immunoSEQ multiplex PCR. The top ten clones hold roughly 0.75% of a sample with 65,000 to 85,000 clones, 90% to 95% of them seen once. The CDR3 loop spans 13 amino acids. From germline, CDR1 is GTSNPN and CDR2 SVGIG (reference sequence). Trimming removed 8 bases from V and 1 base from J; junction bases left unmatched: 8. The rearrangement joins TRBV30 to TRBJ2-7; 7 bases agree with TRBD1. The clonotype originates from a young woman in good health and CMV-seronegative. Sequenced input: PBMCs. The CDR3 loop reads CAGRDSFSYEQYF. DNA for the CDR3: TGTGCCGGCCGGGACAGTTTTTCCTACGAGCAGTACTTC.